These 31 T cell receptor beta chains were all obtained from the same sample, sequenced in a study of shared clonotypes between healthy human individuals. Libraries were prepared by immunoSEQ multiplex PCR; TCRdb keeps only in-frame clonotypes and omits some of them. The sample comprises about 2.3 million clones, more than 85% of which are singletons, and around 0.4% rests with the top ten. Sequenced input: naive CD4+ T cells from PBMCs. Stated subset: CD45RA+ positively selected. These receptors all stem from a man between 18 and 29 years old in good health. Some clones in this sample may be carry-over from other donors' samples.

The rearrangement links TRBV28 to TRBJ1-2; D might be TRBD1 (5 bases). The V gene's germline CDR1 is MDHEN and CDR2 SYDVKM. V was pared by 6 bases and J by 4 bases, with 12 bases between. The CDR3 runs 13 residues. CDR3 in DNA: TGTGCCAGCAGGAGCGGGACGGCCTATGGCTACACCTTC. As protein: CASRSGTAYGYTF.

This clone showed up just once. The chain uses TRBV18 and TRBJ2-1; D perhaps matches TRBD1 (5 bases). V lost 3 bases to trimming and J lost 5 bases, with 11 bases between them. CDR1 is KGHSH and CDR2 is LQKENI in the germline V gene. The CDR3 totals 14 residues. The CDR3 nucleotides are TGTGCCAGCTCACCGACGACAGCAGACAATGAGCAGTTCTTC. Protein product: CASSPTTADNEQFF.

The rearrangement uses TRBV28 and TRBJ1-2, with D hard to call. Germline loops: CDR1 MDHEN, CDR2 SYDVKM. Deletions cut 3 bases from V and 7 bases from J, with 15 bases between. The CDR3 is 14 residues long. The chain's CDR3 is CASSLPPAPSGYTF. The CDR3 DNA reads TGTGCCAGCAGTTTGCCCCCGGCGCCTAGTGGCTACACCTTC.

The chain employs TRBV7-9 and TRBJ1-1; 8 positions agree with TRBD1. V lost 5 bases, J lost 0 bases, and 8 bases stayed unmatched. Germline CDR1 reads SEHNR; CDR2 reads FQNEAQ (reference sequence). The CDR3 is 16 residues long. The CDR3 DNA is TGTGCCAGCAGCCCCCGACAGGGGCCAATGAACACTGAAGCTTTCTTT. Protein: CASSPRQGPMNTEAFF.

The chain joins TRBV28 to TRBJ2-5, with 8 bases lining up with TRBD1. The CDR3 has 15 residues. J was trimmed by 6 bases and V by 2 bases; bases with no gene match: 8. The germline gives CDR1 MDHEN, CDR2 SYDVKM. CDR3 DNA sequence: TGTGCCAGCAGTTTAGGGTCAGGGGGCGTGAAGACCCAGTACTTC. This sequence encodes CASSLGSGGVKTQYF.

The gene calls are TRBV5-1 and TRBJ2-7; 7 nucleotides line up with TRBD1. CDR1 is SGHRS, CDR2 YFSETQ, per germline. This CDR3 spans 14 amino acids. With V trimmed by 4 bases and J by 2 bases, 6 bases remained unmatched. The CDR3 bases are TGCGCCAGCAGCACGCCGGGACAGACCTACGAGCAGTACTTC. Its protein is CASSTPGQTYEQYF.

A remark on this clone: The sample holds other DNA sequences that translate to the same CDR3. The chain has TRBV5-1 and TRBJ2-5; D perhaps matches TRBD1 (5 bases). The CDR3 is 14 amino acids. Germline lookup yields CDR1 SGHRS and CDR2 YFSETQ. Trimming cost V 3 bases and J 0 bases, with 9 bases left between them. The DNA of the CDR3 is TGCGCCAGCAGCTCCGGCAGGGACCAAGAGACCCAGTACTTC. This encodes CASSSGRDQETQYF.

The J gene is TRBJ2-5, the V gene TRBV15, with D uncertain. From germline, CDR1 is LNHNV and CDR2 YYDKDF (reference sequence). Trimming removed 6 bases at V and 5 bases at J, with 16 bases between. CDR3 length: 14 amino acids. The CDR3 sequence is CATSLAPLQETQYF. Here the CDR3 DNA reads TGTGCCACCAGTCTCGCCCCCCTCCAGGAGACCCAGTACTTC.

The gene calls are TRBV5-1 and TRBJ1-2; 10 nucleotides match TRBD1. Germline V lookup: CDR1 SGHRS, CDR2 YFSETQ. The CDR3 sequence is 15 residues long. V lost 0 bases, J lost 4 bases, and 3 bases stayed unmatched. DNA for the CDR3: TGCGCCAGCAGCTTGGACGGGACAGGGGCCTATGGCTACACCTTC. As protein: CASSLDGTGAYGYTF.

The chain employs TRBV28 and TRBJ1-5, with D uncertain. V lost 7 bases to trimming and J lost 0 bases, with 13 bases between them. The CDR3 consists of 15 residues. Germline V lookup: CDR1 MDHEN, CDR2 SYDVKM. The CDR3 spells CASTWTDYSNQPQHF. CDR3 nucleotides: TGTGCCAGCACCTGGACCGATTATAGCAATCAGCCCCAGCATTTT. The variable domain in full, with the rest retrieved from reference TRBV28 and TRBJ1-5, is DVKVTQSSRYLVKRTGEKVFLECVQDMDHENMFWYRQDPGLGLRLIYFSYDVKMKEKGDIPEGYSVSREKKERFSLILESASTNQTSMYLCASTWTDYSNQPQHFGDGTRLSIL.

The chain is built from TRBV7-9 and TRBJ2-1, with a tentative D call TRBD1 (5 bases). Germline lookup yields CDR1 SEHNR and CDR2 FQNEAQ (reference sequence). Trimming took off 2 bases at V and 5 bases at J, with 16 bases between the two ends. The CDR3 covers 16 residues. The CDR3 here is CASSLRFPIRDNEQFF. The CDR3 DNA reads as TGTGCCAGCAGCTTACGTTTCCCGATCAGGGACAATGAGCAGTTCTTC. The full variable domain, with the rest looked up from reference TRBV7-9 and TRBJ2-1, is DTGVSQNPRHKITKRGQNVTFRCDPISEHNRLYWYRQTLGQGPEFLTYFQNEAQLEKSRLLSDRFSAERPKGSFSTLEIQRTEQGDSAMYLCASSLRFPIRDNEQFFGPGTRLTVL.

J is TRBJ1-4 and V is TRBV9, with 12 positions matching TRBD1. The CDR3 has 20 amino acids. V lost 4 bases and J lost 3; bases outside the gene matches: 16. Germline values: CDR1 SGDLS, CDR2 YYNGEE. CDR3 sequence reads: CASSPSLPRDRGLANEKLFF. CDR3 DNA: TGTGCCAGCAGCCCAAGTCTTCCCCGGGACAGGGGGCTAGCTAATGAAAAACTGTTTTTT.

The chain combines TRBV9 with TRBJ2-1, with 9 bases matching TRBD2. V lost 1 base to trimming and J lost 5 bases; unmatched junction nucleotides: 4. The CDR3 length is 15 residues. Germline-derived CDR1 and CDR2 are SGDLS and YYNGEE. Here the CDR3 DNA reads TGTGCCAGCAGCGTATTTGCGGGAGGGCACAATGAGCAGTTCTTC. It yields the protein CASSVFAGGHNEQFF.

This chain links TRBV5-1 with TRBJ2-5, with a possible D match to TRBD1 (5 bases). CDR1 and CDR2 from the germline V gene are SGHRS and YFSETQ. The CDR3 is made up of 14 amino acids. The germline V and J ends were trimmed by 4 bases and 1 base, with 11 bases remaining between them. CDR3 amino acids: CASSPDSVQETQYF. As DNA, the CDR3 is TGCGCCAGCAGCCCCGACAGTGTCCAAGAGACCCAGTACTTC.

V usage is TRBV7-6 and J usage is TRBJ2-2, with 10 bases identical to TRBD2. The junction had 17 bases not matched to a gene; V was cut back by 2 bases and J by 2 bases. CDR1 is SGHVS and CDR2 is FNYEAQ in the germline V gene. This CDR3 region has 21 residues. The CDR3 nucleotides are TGTGCCAGCAGCTTAAGCCCCCGGGGTAGCGGGAGGAGTTTTAACACCGGGGAGCTGTTTTTT. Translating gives CASSLSPRGSGRSFNTGELFF. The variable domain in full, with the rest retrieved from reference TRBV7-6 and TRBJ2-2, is GAGVSQSPRYKVTKRGQDVALRCDPISGHVSLYWYRQALGQGPEFLTYFNYEAQQDKSGLPNDRFSAERPEGSISTLTIQRTEQRDSAMYRCASSLSPRGSGRSFNTGELFFGEGSRLTVL.

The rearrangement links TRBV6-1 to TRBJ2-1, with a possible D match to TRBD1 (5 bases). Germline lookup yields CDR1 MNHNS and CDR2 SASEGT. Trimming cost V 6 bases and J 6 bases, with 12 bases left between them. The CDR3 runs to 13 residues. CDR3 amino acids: CASRSRVGNEQFF. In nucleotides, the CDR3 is TGTGCCAGCAGAAGCAGGGTCGGCAATGAGCAGTTCTTC.

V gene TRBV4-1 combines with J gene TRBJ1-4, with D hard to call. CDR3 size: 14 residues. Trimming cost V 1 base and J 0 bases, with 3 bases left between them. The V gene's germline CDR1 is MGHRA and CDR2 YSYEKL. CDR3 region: CASSQVTTNEKLFF. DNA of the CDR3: TGCGCCAGCAGCCAAGTAACAACTAATGAAAAACTGTTTTTT.

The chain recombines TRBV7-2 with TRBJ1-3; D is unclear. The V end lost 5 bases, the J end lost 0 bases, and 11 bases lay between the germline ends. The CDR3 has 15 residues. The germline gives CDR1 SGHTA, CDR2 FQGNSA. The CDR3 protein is CASSLYASSGNTIYF. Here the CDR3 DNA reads TGTGCCAGCAGCCTGTACGCTAGCTCTGGAAACACCATATATTTT.

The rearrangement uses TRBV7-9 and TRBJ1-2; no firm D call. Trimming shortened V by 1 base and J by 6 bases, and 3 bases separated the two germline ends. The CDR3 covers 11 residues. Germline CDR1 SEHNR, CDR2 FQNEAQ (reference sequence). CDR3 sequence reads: CASSLDHGYTF. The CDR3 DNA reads TGTGCCAGCAGCTTAGACCATGGCTACACCTTC.

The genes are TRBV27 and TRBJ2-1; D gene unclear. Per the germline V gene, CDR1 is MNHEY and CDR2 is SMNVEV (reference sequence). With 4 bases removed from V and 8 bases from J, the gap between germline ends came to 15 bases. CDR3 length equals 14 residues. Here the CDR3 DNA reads TGTGCCAGCAGTTCCTTACAAAGCCGGGATGAGCAGTTCTTC. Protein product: CASSSLQSRDEQFF.

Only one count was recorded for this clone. The CDR3 reads CASRLTGSGANVLTF. Written as DNA, the CDR3 is TGTGCCAGCAGGCTAACAGGCTCTGGGGCCAACGTCCTGACTTTC. The chain uses TRBV21-1 and TRBJ2-6; the D call TRBD1 from the table was never checked on the DNA. TRBV21-1 is classified as a pseudogene. The CDR3 is made up of 15 amino acids.

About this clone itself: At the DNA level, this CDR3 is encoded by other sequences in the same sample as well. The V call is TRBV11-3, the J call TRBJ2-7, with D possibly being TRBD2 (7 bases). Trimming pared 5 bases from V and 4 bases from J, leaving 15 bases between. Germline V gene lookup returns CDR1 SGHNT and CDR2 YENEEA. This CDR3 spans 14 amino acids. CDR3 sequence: CASSLTGGAYEQYF. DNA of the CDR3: TGTGCCAGCAGCCTCACGGGGGGCGCATACGAGCAGTACTTC.

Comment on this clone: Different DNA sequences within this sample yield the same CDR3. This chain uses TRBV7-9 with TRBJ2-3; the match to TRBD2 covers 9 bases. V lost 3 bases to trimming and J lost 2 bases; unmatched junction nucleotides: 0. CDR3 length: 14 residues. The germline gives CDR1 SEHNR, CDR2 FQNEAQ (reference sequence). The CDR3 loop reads CASSLGLATDTQYF. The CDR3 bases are TGTGCCAGCAGCTTGGGACTAGCCACAGATACGCAGTATTTT.

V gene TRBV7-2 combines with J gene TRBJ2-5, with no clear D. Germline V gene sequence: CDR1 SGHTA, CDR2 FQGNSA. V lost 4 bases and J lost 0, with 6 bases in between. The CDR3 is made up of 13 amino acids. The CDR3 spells CASSSSYQETQYF. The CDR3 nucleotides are TGTGCCAGCAGCTCCTCTTACCAAGAGACCCAGTACTTC.

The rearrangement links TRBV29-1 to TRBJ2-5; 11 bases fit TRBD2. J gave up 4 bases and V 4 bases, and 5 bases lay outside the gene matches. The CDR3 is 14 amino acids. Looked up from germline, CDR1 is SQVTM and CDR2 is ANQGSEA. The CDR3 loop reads CSVGSGRAGETQYF. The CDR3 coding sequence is TGCAGCGTTGGTAGCGGGAGGGCCGGAGAGACCCAGTACTTC.

The CDR3 coding sequence is TGTGCCAGCAGCCTAACCGACCAGGGGTGGACTAATGAAAAACTGTTTTTT. Translation gives CASSLTDQGWTNEKLFF. The chain is built from TRBV7-9 and TRBJ1-4; maybe TRBD1 (6 bases). V gave up 5 bases and J gave up 2 bases, with 18 bases separating them. Per the germline V gene, CDR1 is SEHNR and CDR2 is FQNEAQ (reference sequence). The CDR3 is 17 residues long.

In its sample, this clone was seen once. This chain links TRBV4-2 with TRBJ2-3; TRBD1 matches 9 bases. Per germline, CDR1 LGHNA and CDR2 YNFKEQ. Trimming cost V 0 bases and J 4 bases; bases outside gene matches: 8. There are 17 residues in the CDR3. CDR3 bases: TGTGCCAGCAGCCAAGAACGGGCCCGACAGGGGGCAGATACGCAGTATTTT. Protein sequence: CASSQERARQGADTQYF.

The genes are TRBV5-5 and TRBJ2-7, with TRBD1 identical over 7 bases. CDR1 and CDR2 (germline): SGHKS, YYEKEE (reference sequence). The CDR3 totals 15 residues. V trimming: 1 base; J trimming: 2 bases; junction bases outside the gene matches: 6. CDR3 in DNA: TGTGCCAGCAGCTTGTGGGGGACAGTAACCTACGAGCAGTACTTC. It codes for CASSLWGTVTYEQYF.

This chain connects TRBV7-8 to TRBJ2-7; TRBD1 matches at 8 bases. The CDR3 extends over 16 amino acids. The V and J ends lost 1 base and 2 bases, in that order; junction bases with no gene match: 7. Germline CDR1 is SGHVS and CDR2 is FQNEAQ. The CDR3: CASSLETGDWPYEQYF. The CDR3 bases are TGTGCCAGCAGCTTAGAGACAGGGGACTGGCCCTACGAGCAGTACTTC.

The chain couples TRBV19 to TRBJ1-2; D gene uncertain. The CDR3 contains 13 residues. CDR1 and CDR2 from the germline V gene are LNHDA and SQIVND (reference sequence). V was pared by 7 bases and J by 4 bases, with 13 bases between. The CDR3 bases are TGTGCCAGTACCCCCGCCAGGCTCTATGGCTACACCTTC. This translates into CASTPARLYGYTF.

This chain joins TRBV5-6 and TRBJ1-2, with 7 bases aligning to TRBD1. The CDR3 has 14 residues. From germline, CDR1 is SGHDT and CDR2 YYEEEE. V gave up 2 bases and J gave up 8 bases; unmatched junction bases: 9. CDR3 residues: CASSLVQGSSGYTF. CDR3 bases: TGTGCCAGCAGCTTAGTACAGGGGAGTTCGGGCTACACCTTC.